This T cell receptor beta chain was obtained from a study of shared clonotypes between healthy human individuals. This clone was detected only once. Profiling relied on immunoSEQ multiplex PCR, and the TCRdb table lists in-frame clones only, not all of them. The sample holds about 680,000 clones, 73% seen once. The V and J ends lost 7 bases and 0 bases respectively, with 13 bases between them. CDR3 length equals 15 residues. Germline CDR1 and CDR2: LNHDA and SQIVND (reference sequence). This sequence joins TRBV19 and TRBJ2-1; weak D call: TRBD1 (5 bases). Sequenced input: memory CD4+ T cells sorted from blood. This sample's subset: CD45RA-negative fraction. This receptor was taken from a woman aged 25 to 45 in good health. CDR3 region: CASTFTGISYNEQFF. In DNA form, the CDR3 reads TGTGCCAGTACCTTTACAGGAATCTCCTACAATGAGCAGTTCTTC.